Listed below are T cell receptor beta chains from one sample, sequenced in a study of CXCR3-negative and CXCR3-positive naive CD8 T cells. Reprocessing the 5' RACE reads, TCRdb reports a single entry for every CDR3 protein and omits DNA. Here the sample table reports over 150,000 distinct CDR3 sequences. Sequenced: naive CXCR3+ CD8+ T cells from blood. The origin of the receptors is a human donor in good health. Some clones in this sample may be carry-over from other donors' samples. Both conserved end residues are part of each CDR3.

V,J,CDR3
TRBV3-1,TRBJ2-7,CASSQEFAGSPYEQYF
TRBV12-3/TRBV12-4,TRBJ1-1,CASSLGGPEAFF
TRBV7-8,TRBJ2-5,CASSSSGGWETQYF
TRBV12-3/TRBV12-4,TRBJ1-5,CASSPWQGHQPQHF
TRBV7-9,TRBJ2-5,CASSSLDSGETQYF
TRBV12-3/TRBV12-4,TRBJ2-1,CASSLLAGPPINEQFF
TRBV5-5,TRBJ1-1,CASSLWGPDTEAFF
TRBV2,TRBJ2-5,CASSAGTSGGWETQYF
TRBV12-3/TRBV12-4,TRBJ1-1,CASSSGTLEAFF
TRBV7-2,TRBJ1-1,CASSLGTITEAFF
TRBV27,TRBJ2-7,CASSLTGTHYEQYF
TRBV11-3,TRBJ2-1,CASSLAWTTSNEQFF
TRBV3-2,TRBJ2-3,CASSQRRGGPDTQYF
TRBV5-1,TRBJ2-7,CASSEGRGAYEQYF
TRBV7-7,TRBJ2-5,CAGSSHTQETQYF
TRBV4-2,TRBJ1-2,CASSQDRGGGNGYTF
TRBV13,TRBJ1-4,CASRGQTNEKLFF
TRBV2,TRBJ2-7,CASRAEVAGVYEQYF
TRBV28,TRBJ2-7,CASSLFAGLARNSYEQYF
TRBV10-3,TRBJ2-5,CAISATGRQETQYF
TRBV3-1,TRBJ2-1,CASSQDKSGSFLNNEQFF
TRBV4-2,TRBJ2-5,CASSQDLRQVPETQYF
TRBV6-5,TRBJ2-7,CASSYSVPRGLSYEQYF
TRBV2,TRBJ2-2,CASSEYQGARGGELFF
TRBV12-3/TRBV12-4,TRBJ2-1,CVSSTETGLGVSYNEQFF
TRBV7-9,TRBJ2-3,CASSFPVTSSTDTQYF